The present T cell receptor beta chain was sequenced within a study of regulatory T cells in long-lasting Graves disease. Across the study: A definition of persistent Graves' disease required over 5 years of antithyroid drugs plus positive TSH receptor antibodies. Study-wide findings and caveats: Persistent patients shared some 2,500 public clonotypes among themselves. Newly diagnosed patients shared fewer, at roughly 970. Limited samples may have lowered accuracy.

Time point indicated: persistent/refractory GD, antithyroid drugs over 5 years with positive TRAb. The authors made the TCR library using RNA they extracted from PBMCs. In Xi'an, China, an endocrinology department was the source of patients. Investigators prepared the TCR beta libraries by applying iRepertoire HTBI primers and Arm-PCR of CDR3 regions. From the multiplex PCR reads, TCRdb called clonotypes with MiXCR, one entry per CDR3 protein. This table has about 660,000 distinct CDR3 sequences, about 30% appearing once. Germline trimming cut 3 bases from V and 4 bases from J; bases unmatched to any gene: 8. This CDR3 has 15 residues. Germline-derived CDR1 and CDR2 are SGHRS and YFSETQ. This clonotype appeared a single time. Its specificity is not known.

This TCR derives from a female donor with Graves disease. This sequence joins TRBV5-1 and TRBJ1-1; 8 bases match TRBD1. Sequencing used peripheral blood mononuclear cells (PBMCs), obtained when the disease was refractory, from a patient treated with antithyroid drugs. CDR3 sequence reads: CASSSSRTGSTEAFF. CDR3 sequence (DNA): TGCGCCAGCAGCTCCTCTAGGACAGGGAGCACTGAAGCTTTCTTT.